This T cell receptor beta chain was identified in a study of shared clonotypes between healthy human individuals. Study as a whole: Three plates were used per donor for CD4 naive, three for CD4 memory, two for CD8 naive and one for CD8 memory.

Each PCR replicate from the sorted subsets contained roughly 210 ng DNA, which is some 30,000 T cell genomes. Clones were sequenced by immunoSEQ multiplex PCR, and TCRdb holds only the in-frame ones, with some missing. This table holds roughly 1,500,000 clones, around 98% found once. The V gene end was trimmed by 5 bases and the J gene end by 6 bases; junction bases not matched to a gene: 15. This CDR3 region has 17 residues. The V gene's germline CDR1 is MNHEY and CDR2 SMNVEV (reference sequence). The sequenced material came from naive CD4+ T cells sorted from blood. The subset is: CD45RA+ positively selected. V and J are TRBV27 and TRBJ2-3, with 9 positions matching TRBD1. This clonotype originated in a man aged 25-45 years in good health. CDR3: CASSPISGTGYFDTQYF. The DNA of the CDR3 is TGTGCCAGCAGTCCCATATCCGGGACAGGGTATTTCGATACGCAGTATTTT.